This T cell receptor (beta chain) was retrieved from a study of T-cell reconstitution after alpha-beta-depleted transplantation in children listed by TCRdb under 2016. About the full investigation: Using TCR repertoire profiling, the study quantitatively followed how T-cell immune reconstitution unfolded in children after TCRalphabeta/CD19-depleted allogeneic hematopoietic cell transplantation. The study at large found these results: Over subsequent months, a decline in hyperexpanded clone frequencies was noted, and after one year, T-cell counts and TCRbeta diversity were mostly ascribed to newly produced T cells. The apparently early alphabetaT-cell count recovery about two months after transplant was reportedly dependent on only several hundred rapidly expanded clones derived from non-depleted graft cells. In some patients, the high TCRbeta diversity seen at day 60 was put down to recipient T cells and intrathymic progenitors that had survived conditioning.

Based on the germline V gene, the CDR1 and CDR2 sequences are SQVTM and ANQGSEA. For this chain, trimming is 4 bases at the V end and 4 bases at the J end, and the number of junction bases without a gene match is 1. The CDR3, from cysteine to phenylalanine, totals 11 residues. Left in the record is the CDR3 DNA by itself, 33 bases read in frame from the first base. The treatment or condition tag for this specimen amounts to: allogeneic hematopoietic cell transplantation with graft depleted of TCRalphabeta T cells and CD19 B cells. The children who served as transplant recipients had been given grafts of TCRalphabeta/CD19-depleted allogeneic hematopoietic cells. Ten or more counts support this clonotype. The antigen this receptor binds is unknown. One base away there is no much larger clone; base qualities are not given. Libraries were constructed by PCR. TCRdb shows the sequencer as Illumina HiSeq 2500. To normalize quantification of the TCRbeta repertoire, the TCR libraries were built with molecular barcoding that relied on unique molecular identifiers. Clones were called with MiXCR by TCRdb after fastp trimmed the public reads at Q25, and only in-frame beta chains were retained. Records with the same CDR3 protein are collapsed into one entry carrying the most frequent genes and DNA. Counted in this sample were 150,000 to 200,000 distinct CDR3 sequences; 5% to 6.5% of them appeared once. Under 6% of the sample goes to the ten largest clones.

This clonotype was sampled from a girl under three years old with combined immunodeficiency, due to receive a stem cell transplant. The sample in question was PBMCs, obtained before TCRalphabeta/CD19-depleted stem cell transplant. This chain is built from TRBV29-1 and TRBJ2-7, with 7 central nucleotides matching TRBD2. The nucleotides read TGCAGCGTTGTGCGGGGGTACGAGCAGTACTTC. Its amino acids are CSVVRGYEQYF.